These T cell receptor beta chains were read from a single sample in a study of T cell responses to AZD1222 COVID-19 vaccine. Data came from immunoSEQ multiplex PCR; TCRdb stores just in-frame clones and leaves some out. The data show under 95,000 clones, with about nine tenths seen just once and 6.9% held by the top ten. Sequencing was performed on peripheral blood, taken 28 days after the second AZD1222 dose. All receptors come from an adult who received the AZD1222 COVID-19 vaccine. Each CDR3 is given with its conserved first and last residue. Fields, in order: D gene, clone size, V gene, J gene, CDR3 protein, CDR3 DNA. D genes are given only for firm matches. The size of a clone is reported for some rows only, either as once, few or many, or as a class for expanded clones.

d_gene: TRBD2
abundance: .
v_gene: TRBV28
j_gene: TRBJ2-3
CDR3aa: CASSAGLGSTDTQYF
CDR3nt: TGTGCCAGCAGTGCAGGACTAGGGAGCACAGATACGCAGTATTTT

d_gene: .
abundance: .
v_gene: TRBV27
j_gene: TRBJ1-4
CDR3aa: CASSLWGYATNEKLFF
CDR3nt: TGTGCCAGCAGTTTATGGGGGTATGCAACTAATGAAAAACTGTTTTTT

d_gene: .
abundance: .
v_gene: TRBV18
j_gene: TRBJ2-7
CDR3aa: CASSPQYEQYF
CDR3nt: TGTGCCAGCTCACCCCAGTACGAGCAGTACTTC

d_gene: TRBD2
abundance: .
v_gene: TRBV11-2
j_gene: TRBJ2-1
CDR3aa: CASSFGLAGVLNEQFF
CDR3nt: TGTGCCAGCAGCTTCGGACTAGCGGGAGTCTTGAATGAGCAGTTCTTC

d_gene: TRBD1
abundance: .
v_gene: TRBV19
j_gene: TRBJ2-3
CDR3aa: CASSFRTGPSTDTQYF
CDR3nt: TGTGCCAGTAGTTTCCGGACAGGTCCTAGCACAGATACGCAGTATTTT

d_gene: .
abundance: .
v_gene: TRBV5-4
j_gene: TRBJ2-3
CDR3aa: CASSTDSDRTDTQYF
CDR3nt: TGTGCCAGCAGTACGGACAGCGATCGGACAGATACGCAGTATTTT

d_gene: .
abundance: .
v_gene: TRBV30
j_gene: TRBJ2-3
CDR3aa: CAWSVGSRTDTQYF
CDR3nt: TGTGCCTGGAGTGTCGGGAGCCGCACAGATACGCAGTATTTT

d_gene: TRBD1
abundance: .
v_gene: TRBV5-1
j_gene: TRBJ2-2
CDR3aa: CASSLTGGLGTGELFF
CDR3nt: TGCGCCAGCAGCTTAACAGGGGGCTTGGGCACCGGGGAGCTGTTTTTT

d_gene: .
abundance: .
v_gene: TRBV2
j_gene: TRBJ2-2
CDR3aa: CASKVDWSGSTGELFF
CDR3nt: TGTGCCAGCAAAGTGGATTGGTCAGGGTCGACCGGGGAGCTGTTTTTT

d_gene: TRBD2
abundance: .
v_gene: TRBV24-1
j_gene: TRBJ2-3
CDR3aa: CATSDRTSGREGDTQYF
CDR3nt: TGTGCCACCAGTGACAGGACTAGCGGGAGGGAAGGAGATACGCAGTATTTT

d_gene: .
abundance: .
v_gene: TRBV7-9
j_gene: TRBJ1-2
CDR3aa: CASSLGPGANYGYTF
CDR3nt: TGTGCCAGCAGCCTGGGGCCAGGGGCCAACTATGGCTACACCTTC

d_gene: .
abundance: once
v_gene: TRBV3-1/TRBV3-2
j_gene: TRBJ1-2
CDR3aa: CASSLVQAWGGYTF
CDR3nt: TGTGCCAGCAGCCTGGTTCAGGCCTGGGGTGGCTACACCTTC

d_gene: .
abundance: few
v_gene: TRBV29-1
j_gene: TRBJ1-2
CDR3aa: CSVEVRGQDGYTF
CDR3nt: TGCAGCGTTGAGGTGAGGGGCCAGGATGGCTACACCTTC

d_gene: TRBD2
abundance: once
v_gene: TRBV18
j_gene: TRBJ2-3
CDR3aa: CASSPGLAGGITDTQYF
CDR3nt: TGTGCCAGCTCACCAGGACTAGCGGGAGGAATCACAGATACGCAGTATTTT

d_gene: .
abundance: .
v_gene: TRBV5-1
j_gene: TRBJ2-1
CDR3aa: CASSLGDGSSYNEQFF
CDR3nt: TGCGCCAGCAGCTTGGGGGACGGTAGCTCCTACAATGAGCAGTTCTTC

d_gene: .
abundance: .
v_gene: TRBV7-8
j_gene: TRBJ2-5
CDR3aa: CASSLGWGGQETQYF
CDR3nt: TGTGCCAGCAGCTTAGGTTGGGGAGGCCAAGAGACCCAGTACTTC

d_gene: .
abundance: .
v_gene: TRBV4-2
j_gene: TRBJ2-1
CDR3aa: CASSQDPSSYNEQFF
CDR3nt: TGTGCCAGCAGCCAGGACCCGAGCTCCTACAATGAGCAGTTCTTC

d_gene: .
abundance: .
v_gene: TRBV19
j_gene: TRBJ1-1
CDR3aa: CASSMGGFTEAFF
CDR3nt: TGTGCCAGTAGTATGGGTGGGTTCACTGAAGCTTTCTTT

d_gene: .
abundance: .
v_gene: TRBV7-2
j_gene: TRBJ2-1
CDR3aa: CASSLGGRLNNEQFF
CDR3nt: TGTGCCAGCAGCTTAGGGGGGCGTCTTAACAATGAGCAGTTCTTC

d_gene: TRBD2
abundance: few
v_gene: TRBV7-9
j_gene: TRBJ2-2
CDR3aa: CASIPGAASGRVNTGELFF
CDR3nt: TGTGCCAGCATCCCCGGGGCGGCTAGCGGGAGGGTGAACACCGGGGAGCTGTTTTTT

d_gene: TRBD1
abundance: .
v_gene: TRBV19
j_gene: TRBJ1-6
CDR3aa: CASSTTGQGSSPLHF
CDR3nt: TGTGCCAGTAGTACAACGGGACAGGGGTCTTCACCCCTCCACTTT

d_gene: TRBD2
abundance: .
v_gene: TRBV11-2
j_gene: TRBJ2-1
CDR3aa: CASSWGLAGGEPYNEQFF
CDR3nt: TGTGCCAGCAGCTGGGGACTAGCGGGAGGTGAGCCCTACAATGAGCAGTTCTTC

d_gene: .
abundance: .
v_gene: TRBV2
j_gene: TRBJ2-7
CDR3aa: CASRERPLSYEQYF
CDR3nt: TGTGCCAGCAGAGAGCGGCCCCTCTCCTACGAGCAGTACTTC

d_gene: .
abundance: .
v_gene: TRBV18
j_gene: TRBJ2-1
CDR3aa: CASSPPGAYNEQFF
CDR3nt: TGTGCCAGCTCACCACCGGGAGCCTACAATGAGCAGTTCTTC

d_gene: .
abundance: .
v_gene: TRBV21-1
j_gene: TRBJ1-5
CDR3aa: CASSKMRGHQPQHF
CDR3nt: TGTGCCAGCAGCAAAATGCGGGGGCATCAGCCCCAGCATTTT

d_gene: .
abundance: once
v_gene: TRBV27
j_gene: TRBJ1-1
CDR3aa: CASSLSRGGLPEAFF
CDR3nt: TGTGCCAGCAGTTTATCGAGGGGGGGGCTCCCTGAAGCTTTCTTT

d_gene: .
abundance: .
v_gene: TRBV3-1/TRBV3-2
j_gene: TRBJ1-3
CDR3aa: CASSQPGLSGNTIYF
CDR3nt: TGTGCCAGCAGCCAACCAGGGCTCTCTGGAAACACCATATATTTT

d_gene: .
abundance: .
v_gene: TRBV27
j_gene: TRBJ2-1
CDR3aa: CASSTGTHNEQFF
CDR3nt: TGTGCCAGCAGTACCGGGACTCACAATGAGCAGTTCTTC

d_gene: .
abundance: .
v_gene: TRBV7-9
j_gene: TRBJ2-1
CDR3aa: CASSLVQVTYNEQFF
CDR3nt: TGTGCCAGCAGCTTAGTCCAGGTCACCTACAATGAGCAGTTCTTC

d_gene: TRBD2
abundance: .
v_gene: TRBV6-4
j_gene: TRBJ2-3
CDR3aa: CASSRLAGGEDTQYF
CDR3nt: TGTGCCAGCAGTCGACTAGCGGGAGGGGAAGATACGCAGTATTTT

d_gene: TRBD2
abundance: .
v_gene: TRBV6-2/TRBV6-3
j_gene: TRBJ2-3
CDR3aa: CASSYGLAGTDTQYF
CDR3nt: TGTGCCAGCAGTTACGGACTAGCGGGCACAGATACGCAGTATTTT

d_gene: TRBD2
abundance: .
v_gene: TRBV19
j_gene: TRBJ2-1
CDR3aa: CASSNLAGSYNEQFF
CDR3nt: TGTGCCAGTAGTAACCTAGCGGGAAGCTACAATGAGCAGTTCTTC

d_gene: TRBD1
abundance: .
v_gene: TRBV5-1
j_gene: TRBJ2-7
CDR3aa: CASSRDRGPDEQYF
CDR3nt: TGCGCCAGCAGCAGGGACAGGGGGCCAGACGAGCAGTACTTC

d_gene: .
abundance: .
v_gene: TRBV2
j_gene: TRBJ2-7
CDR3aa: CASSDRQGYSQGYEQYF
CDR3nt: TGTGCCAGCAGTGATCGCCAGGGCTATTCTCAGGGATACGAGCAGTACTTC

d_gene: .
abundance: .
v_gene: TRBV29-1
j_gene: TRBJ2-5
CDR3aa: CSVDSGTQYF
CDR3nt: TGCAGCGTTGATTCGGGTACCCAGTACTTC

d_gene: .
abundance: .
v_gene: TRBV7-9
j_gene: TRBJ1-3
CDR3aa: CASSVPGLGNTIYF
CDR3nt: TGTGCCAGCAGCGTCCCGGGACTGGGAAACACCATATATTTT

d_gene: .
abundance: few
v_gene: TRBV5-1
j_gene: TRBJ2-1
CDR3aa: CASSSRTGYNEQFF
CDR3nt: TGCGCCAGCAGCTCTAGGACGGGATACAATGAGCAGTTCTTC

d_gene: .
abundance: .
v_gene: TRBV5-4
j_gene: TRBJ1-4
CDR3aa: CASSRRTATNEKLFF
CDR3nt: TGTGCCAGCAGCAGAAGAACTGCAACTAATGAAAAACTGTTTTTT

d_gene: .
abundance: .
v_gene: TRBV6-5
j_gene: TRBJ1-1
CDR3aa: CASSYREGASEAFF
CDR3nt: TGTGCCAGCAGTTACAGGGAGGGTGCCTCCGAAGCTTTCTTT

d_gene: TRBD1
abundance: .
v_gene: TRBV19
j_gene: TRBJ1-5
CDR3aa: CASRRTGSQPQHF
CDR3nt: TGTGCCAGTAGAAGGACAGGGTCTCAGCCCCAGCATTTT

d_gene: .
abundance: .
v_gene: TRBV27
j_gene: TRBJ1-6
CDR3aa: CASGSVESYNSPLHF
CDR3nt: TGTGCCAGCGGATCGGTGGAGTCCTATAATTCACCCCTCCACTTT

d_gene: TRBD1
abundance: .
v_gene: TRBV5-1
j_gene: TRBJ1-2
CDR3aa: CASSVTGTGIGGYTF
CDR3nt: TGCGCCAGCAGCGTTACCGGGACAGGGATAGGTGGCTACACCTTC

d_gene: .
abundance: .
v_gene: TRBV6-4
j_gene: TRBJ2-3
CDR3aa: CASSDGTGTDTQYF
CDR3nt: TGTGCCAGCAGTGACGGGACTGGCACAGATACGCAGTATTTT

d_gene: .
abundance: .
v_gene: TRBV30
j_gene: TRBJ2-7
CDR3aa: CAWSSEPTYEQYF
CDR3nt: TGTGCCTGGAGCTCGGAACCCACCTACGAGCAGTACTTC

d_gene: .
abundance: .
v_gene: TRBV5-6
j_gene: TRBJ2-1
CDR3aa: CASSLGIRDEQFF
CDR3nt: TGTGCCAGCAGCTTGGGCATACGCGATGAGCAGTTCTTC

d_gene: .
abundance: .
v_gene: TRBV27
j_gene: TRBJ1-5
CDR3aa: CASSLRGGNQPQHF
CDR3nt: TGTGCCAGCAGTTTGAGGGGCGGCAATCAGCCCCAGCATTTT

d_gene: .
abundance: .
v_gene: TRBV2
j_gene: TRBJ1-2
CDR3aa: CASSRTPERGYTF
CDR3nt: TGTGCCAGCAGCCGGACTCCGGAGCGGGGCTACACCTTC

d_gene: .
abundance: .
v_gene: TRBV6-5
j_gene: TRBJ2-1
CDR3aa: CASSPDRNSREQFF
CDR3nt: TGTGCCAGCAGCCCCGACAGGAATTCACGTGAGCAGTTCTTC

d_gene: .
abundance: .
v_gene: TRBV30
j_gene: TRBJ1-5
CDR3aa: CAWSDSYSNQPQHF
CDR3nt: TGTGCCTGGAGTGACAGTTATAGCAATCAGCCCCAGCATTTT

d_gene: .
abundance: .
v_gene: TRBV6-5
j_gene: TRBJ2-6
CDR3aa: CASSPNRAGANVLTF
CDR3nt: TGTGCCAGCAGTCCTAACAGGGCTGGGGCCAACGTCCTGACTTTC

d_gene: TRBD1
abundance: .
v_gene: TRBV5-1
j_gene: TRBJ2-5
CDR3aa: CASSSDRVEETQYF
CDR3nt: TGCGCCAGCAGCTCGGACAGGGTCGAAGAGACCCAGTACTTC

d_gene: .
abundance: .
v_gene: TRBV9
j_gene: TRBJ1-3
CDR3aa: CASSVGGDSGNTIYF
CDR3nt: TGTGCCAGCAGCGTAGGAGGTGACTCTGGAAACACCATATATTTT

d_gene: .
abundance: .
v_gene: TRBV3-1/TRBV3-2
j_gene: TRBJ2-7
CDR3aa: CASSQERSLTYAYEQYF
CDR3nt: TGTGCCAGCAGCCAAGAGAGATCCCTGACCTACGCCTACGAGCAGTACTTC

d_gene: TRBD2
abundance: .
v_gene: TRBV19
j_gene: TRBJ2-1
CDR3aa: CASRNSGSFYNEQFF
CDR3nt: TGTGCCAGTAGGAATAGCGGGAGTTTCTACAATGAGCAGTTCTTC

d_gene: TRBD1
abundance: .
v_gene: TRBV7-9
j_gene: TRBJ1-5
CDR3aa: CASSPHTGGSNQPQHF
CDR3nt: TGTGCCAGCAGCCCCCACACAGGGGGAAGCAATCAGCCCCAGCATTTT

d_gene: TRBD1
abundance: .
v_gene: TRBV27
j_gene: TRBJ1-2
CDR3aa: CASSRTGRQHGYTF
CDR3nt: TGTGCCAGCAGTAGGACAGGGCGTCAACATGGCTACACCTTC

d_gene: .
abundance: .
v_gene: TRBV10-3
j_gene: TRBJ1-2
CDR3aa: CAISDQIGGWGYTF
CDR3nt: TGTGCCATCAGTGATCAAATAGGGGGTTGGGGCTACACCTTC

d_gene: .
abundance: .
v_gene: TRBV19
j_gene: TRBJ1-5
CDR3aa: CASSGGVLGNQPQHF
CDR3nt: TGTGCCAGTAGTGGGGGGGTCCTCGGCAATCAGCCCCAGCATTTT